This TCR beta chain was profiled in a study of CD8 T cells in ankylosing spondylitis. This clonotype has a handful of counts. Its specificity is unknown. Generation of TCR beta libraries employed quantitative 5'-RACE incorporating molecular barcodes. A single record per CDR3 protein comes from TCRdb applying MiXCR to the 5' RACE reads. The sample contains approximately 440,000 distinct CDR3 sequences, approximately 17% of which appear only once. V lost 2 bases to trimming and J lost 1 base; unmatched junction nucleotides: 6. This CDR3 has 16 residues. Germline V gives CDR1 DFQATT, CDR2 SNEGSKA (reference sequence). Whole-study findings and limits: Peripheral blood samples showed relatively rare disease-linked clones, and these clones were CD8+. Earlier studies detected some motif variants in reactive arthritis synovial fluid and blood. In ankylosing spondylitis blood, a motif of roughly 8 highly homologous TCR beta variants appeared characteristic. There was reportedly significant enrichment of clones that were disease-linked in matched ankylosing spondylitis synovial fluid.

Sequenced: blood, either unsorted or a sorted T cell fraction (not recorded which). The chain uses TRBV20-1 and TRBJ2-3, with 10 nucleotides matching TRBD2. The clonotype was recovered from a male donor with ankylosing spondylitis. The CDR3 protein is CSARTILAGGTDTQYF. CDR3 bases: TGCAGTGCTAGAACAATTCTAGCGGGAGGCACAGATACGCAGTATTTT.